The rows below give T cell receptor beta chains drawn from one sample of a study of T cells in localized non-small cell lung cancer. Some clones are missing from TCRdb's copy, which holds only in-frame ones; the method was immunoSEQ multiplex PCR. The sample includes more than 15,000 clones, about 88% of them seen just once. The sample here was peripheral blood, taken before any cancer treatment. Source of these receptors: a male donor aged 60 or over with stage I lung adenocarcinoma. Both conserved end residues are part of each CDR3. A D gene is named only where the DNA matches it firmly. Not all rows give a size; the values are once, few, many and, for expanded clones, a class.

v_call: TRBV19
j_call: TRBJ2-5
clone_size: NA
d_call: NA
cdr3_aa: CASSARVRETQYF
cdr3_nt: TGTGCCAGTAGTGCCCGGGTACGGGAGACCCAGTACTTC

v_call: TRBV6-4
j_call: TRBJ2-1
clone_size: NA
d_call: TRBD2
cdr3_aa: CASSVAGGSYNEQFF
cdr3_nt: TGTGCCAGCAGTGTTGCGGGGGGCTCCTACAATGAGCAGTTCTTC

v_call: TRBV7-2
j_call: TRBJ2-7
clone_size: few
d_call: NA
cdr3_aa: CASSFQQGKAQYEQYF
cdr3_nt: TGTGCCAGCAGCTTCCAACAGGGCAAGGCCCAGTACGAGCAGTACTTC

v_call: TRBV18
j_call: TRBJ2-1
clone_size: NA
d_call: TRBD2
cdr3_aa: CASSSGLAGRNEQFF
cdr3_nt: TGTGCCAGCTCATCGGGACTAGCGGGAAGAAATGAGCAGTTCTTC

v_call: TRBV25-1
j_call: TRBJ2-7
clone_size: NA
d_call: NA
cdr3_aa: CASSPGGLYEQYF
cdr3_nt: TGTGCCAGCAGTCCAGGAGGGCTCTACGAGCAGTACTTC

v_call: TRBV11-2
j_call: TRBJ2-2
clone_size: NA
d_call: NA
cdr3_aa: CASRFYGELFF
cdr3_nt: TGTGCCAGCAGATTTTACGGGGAGCTGTTTTTT

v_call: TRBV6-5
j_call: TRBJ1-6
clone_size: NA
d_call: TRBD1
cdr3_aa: CASSPGQGNSPLHF
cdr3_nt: TGTGCCAGCAGTCCGGGACAGGGGAATTCACCCCTCCACTTT

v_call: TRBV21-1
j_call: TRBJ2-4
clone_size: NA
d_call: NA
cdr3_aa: CASGGQGNIQYF
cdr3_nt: TGTGCCAGTGGGGGGCAGGGAAACATTCAGTACTTC

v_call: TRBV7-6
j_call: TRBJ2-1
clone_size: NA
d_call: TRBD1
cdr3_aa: CASSFGQGSPNEQFF
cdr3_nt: TGTGCCAGCAGCTTTGGACAGGGCTCACCCAATGAGCAGTTCTTC

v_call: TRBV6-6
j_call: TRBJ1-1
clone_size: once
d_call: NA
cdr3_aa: CASSYARNTEAFF
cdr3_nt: TGTGCCAGCAGTTACGCCAGAAACACTGAAGCTTTCTTT

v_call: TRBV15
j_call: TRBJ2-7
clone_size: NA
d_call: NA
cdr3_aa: CATSRVSASEQYF
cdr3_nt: TGTGCCACCAGCAGAGTATCGGCCAGCGAGCAGTACTTC

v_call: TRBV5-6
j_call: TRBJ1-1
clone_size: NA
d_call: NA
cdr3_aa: CASDRGQGTEAFF
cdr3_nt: TGTGCCAGTGACCGGGGGCAAGGCACTGAAGCTTTCTTT

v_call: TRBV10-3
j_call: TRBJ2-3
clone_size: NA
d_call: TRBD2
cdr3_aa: CAIRAGASTDTQYF
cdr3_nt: TGTGCCATCAGAGCGGGAGCTAGCACAGATACGCAGTATTTT

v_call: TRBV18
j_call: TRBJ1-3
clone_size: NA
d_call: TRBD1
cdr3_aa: CASSPPGQGVSGNTIYF
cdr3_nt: TGTGCCAGCTCACCACCCGGACAGGGTGTCTCTGGAAACACCATATATTTT

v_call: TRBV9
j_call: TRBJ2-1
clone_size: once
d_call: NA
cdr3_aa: CASSVEGYNEQFF
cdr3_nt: TGTGCCAGCAGCGTGGAGGGCTACAATGAGCAGTTCTTC

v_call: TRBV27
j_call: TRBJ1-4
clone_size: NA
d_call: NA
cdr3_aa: CASSPPLSATNEKLFF
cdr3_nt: TGTGCCAGCAGTCCCCCCTTGTCGGCAACTAATGAAAAACTGTTTTTT

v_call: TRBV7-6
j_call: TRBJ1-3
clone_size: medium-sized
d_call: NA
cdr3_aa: CASSSASGGVSGNTIYF
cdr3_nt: TGTGCCAGCAGCTCGGCCAGCGGAGGGGTCTCTGGAAACACCATATATTTT

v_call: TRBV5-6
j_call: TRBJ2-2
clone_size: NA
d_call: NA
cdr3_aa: CASSPDTANTGELFF
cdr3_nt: TGTGCCAGCAGCCCAGACACCGCGAACACCGGGGAGCTGTTTTTT

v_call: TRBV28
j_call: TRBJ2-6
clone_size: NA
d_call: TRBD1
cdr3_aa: CASSRQGASGANVLTF
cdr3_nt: TGTGCCAGCAGTCGACAGGGGGCCTCTGGGGCCAACGTCCTGACTTTC

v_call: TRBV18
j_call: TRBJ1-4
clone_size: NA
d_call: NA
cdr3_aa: CASSLGPEKLFF
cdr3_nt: TGTGCCAGCTCACTAGGCCCCGAAAAACTGTTTTTT

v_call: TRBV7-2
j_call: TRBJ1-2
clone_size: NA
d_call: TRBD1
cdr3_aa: CASSSGTDYGYTF
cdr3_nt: TGTGCCAGCAGCTCCGGGACAGATTATGGCTACACCTTC

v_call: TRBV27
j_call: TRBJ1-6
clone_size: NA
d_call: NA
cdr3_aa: CASSFSRFSPLHF
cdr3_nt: TGTGCCAGCAGTTTTAGCAGATTTTCACCCCTCCACTTT

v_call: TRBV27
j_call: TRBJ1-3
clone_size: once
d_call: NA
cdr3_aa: CASSLYGGSGNTIYF
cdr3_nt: TGTGCCAGCAGTTTATACGGGGGCTCAGGAAACACCATATATTTT

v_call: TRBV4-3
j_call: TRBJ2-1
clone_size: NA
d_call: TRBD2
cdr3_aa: CASSRRTSGGGSNEQFF
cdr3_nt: TGCGCCAGCAGCCGCCGGACTAGCGGAGGGGGTAGCAATGAGCAGTTCTTC

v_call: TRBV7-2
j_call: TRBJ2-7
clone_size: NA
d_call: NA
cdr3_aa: CASSLVQGSSYEQYF
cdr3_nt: TGTGCCAGCAGCTTAGTCCAGGGGAGCTCCTACGAGCAGTACTTC

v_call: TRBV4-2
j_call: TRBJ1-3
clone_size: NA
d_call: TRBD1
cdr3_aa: CASSQGQGAAGNTIYF
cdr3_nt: TGTGCCAGCAGCCAAGGACAGGGGGCTGCGGGAAACACCATATATTTT

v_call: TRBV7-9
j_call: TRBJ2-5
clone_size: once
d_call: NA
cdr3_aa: CASSLDPGHIPETQYF
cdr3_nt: TGTGCCAGCAGCTTAGACCCGGGACATATCCCCGAGACCCAGTACTTC

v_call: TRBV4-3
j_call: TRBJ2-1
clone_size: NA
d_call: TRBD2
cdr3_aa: CASSQDWTSGRPGYNEQFF
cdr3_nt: TGCGCCAGCAGCCAAGATTGGACTAGCGGGAGGCCGGGGTACAATGAGCAGTTCTTC

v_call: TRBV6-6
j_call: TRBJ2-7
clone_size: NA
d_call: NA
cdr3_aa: CASSYSSSGSSYEQYF
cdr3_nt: TGTGCCAGCAGTTACTCGAGTAGCGGCAGCTCCTACGAGCAGTACTTC

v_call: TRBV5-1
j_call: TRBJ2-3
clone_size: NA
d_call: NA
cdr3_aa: CASSLLSTDTQYF
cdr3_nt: TGCGCCAGCAGCTTACTTAGCACAGATACGCAGTATTTT

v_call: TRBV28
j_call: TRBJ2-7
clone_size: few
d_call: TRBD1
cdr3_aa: CASSLSGQGTYEQYF
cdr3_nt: TGTGCCAGCAGCCTATCGGGACAGGGGACCTACGAGCAGTACTTC

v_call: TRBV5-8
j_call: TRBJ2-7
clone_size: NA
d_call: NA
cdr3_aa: CASSQGALGGYDEQYF
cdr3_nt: TGCGCCAGCAGCCAAGGGGCCCTTGGGGGATACGACGAGCAGTACTTC

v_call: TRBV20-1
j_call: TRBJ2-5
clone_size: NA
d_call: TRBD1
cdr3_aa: CSGDSQETQYF
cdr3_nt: TGCAGTGGGGACAGTCAAGAGACCCAGTACTTC

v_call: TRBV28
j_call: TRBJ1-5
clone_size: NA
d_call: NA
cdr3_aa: CASSLRVQPQHF
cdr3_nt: TGTGCCAGCAGCCTCAGGGTACAGCCCCAGCATTTT

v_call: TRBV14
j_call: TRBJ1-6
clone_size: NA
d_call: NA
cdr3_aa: CASSHSNSPLHF
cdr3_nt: TGTGCCAGCAGCCATAGCAATTCACCCCTCCACTTT